The clone carrying this T cell receptor (beta chain) appeared a few times. What it recognizes is unknown. TCRdb keeps only in-frame clones here, not all; method: immunoSEQ multiplex PCR. The data hold 30,000 to 40,000 clones, with 80% to 95% observed a single time. The ends were cut back, 6 bases at V and 4 bases at J, with 16 bases in the middle. Germline CDR1 SQVTM, CDR2 ANQGSEA. The CDR3 consists of 14 residues. This sample is part of a study of chemoradiotherapy in HPV16-positive cancers. Findings and caveats of the study: Non-HPV-specific T cells did not expand in tumors during treatment, whereas candidate HPV-specific clones and E7-related motifs did.

Repertoires were sampled repeatedly during chemoradiotherapy. The rearrangement joins TRBV29-1 to TRBJ2-1, with a possible D match to TRBD1 (8 bases). Here the sequenced sample was blood, taken from a patient who underwent chemoradiotherapy. This TCR derives from a human donor with HPV-associated anogenital cancer. CDR3 nucleotide sequence: TGCAGCGTCCGAGACAGGGGAGGGTACAATGAGCAGTTCTTC. Translated: CSVRDRGGYNEQFF.